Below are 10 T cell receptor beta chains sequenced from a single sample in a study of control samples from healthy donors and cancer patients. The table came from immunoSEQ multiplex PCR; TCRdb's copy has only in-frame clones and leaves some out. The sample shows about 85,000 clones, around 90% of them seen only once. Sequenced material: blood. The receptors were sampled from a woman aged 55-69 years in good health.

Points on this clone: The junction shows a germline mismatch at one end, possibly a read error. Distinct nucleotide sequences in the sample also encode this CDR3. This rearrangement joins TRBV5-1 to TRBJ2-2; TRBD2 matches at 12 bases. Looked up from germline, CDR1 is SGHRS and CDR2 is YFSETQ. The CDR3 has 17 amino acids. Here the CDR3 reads CASRRGTSGLNTGELFF. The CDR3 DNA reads TGTGCCAGCAGACGTGGGACTAGCGGGCTGAACACCGGGGAGCTGTTTTTT.

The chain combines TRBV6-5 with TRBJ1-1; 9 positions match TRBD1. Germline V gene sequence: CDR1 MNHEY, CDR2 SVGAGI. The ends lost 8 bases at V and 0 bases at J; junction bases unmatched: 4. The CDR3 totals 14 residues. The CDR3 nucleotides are TGTGCCAGCCAAGACAGGGGGATGAACACTGAAGCTTTCTTT. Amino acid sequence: CASQDRGMNTEAFF.

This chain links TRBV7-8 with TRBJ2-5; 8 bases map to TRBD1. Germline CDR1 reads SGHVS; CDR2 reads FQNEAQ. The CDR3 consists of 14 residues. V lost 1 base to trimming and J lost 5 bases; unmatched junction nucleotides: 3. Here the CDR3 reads CASSLDRGAETQYF. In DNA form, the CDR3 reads TGTGCCAGCAGCTTAGACAGGGGGGCGGAGACCCAGTACTTC.

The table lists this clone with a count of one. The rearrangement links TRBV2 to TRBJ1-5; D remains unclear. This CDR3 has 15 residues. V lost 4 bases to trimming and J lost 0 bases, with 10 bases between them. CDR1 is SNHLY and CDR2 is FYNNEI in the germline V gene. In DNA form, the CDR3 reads TGTGCCAGCAGTGCAGACTTTTATAGCAATCAGCCCCAGCATTTT. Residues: CASSADFYSNQPQHF. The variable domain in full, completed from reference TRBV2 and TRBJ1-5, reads EPEVTQTPSHQVTQMGQEVILRCVPISNHLYFYWYRQILGQKVEFLVSFYNNEISEKSEIFDDQFSVERPDGSNFTLKIRSTKLEDSAMYFCASSADFYSNQPQHFGDGTRLSIL.

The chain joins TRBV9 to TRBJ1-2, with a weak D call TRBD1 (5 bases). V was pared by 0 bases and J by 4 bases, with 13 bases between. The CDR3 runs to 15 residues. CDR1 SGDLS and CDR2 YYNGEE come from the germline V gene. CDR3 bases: TGTGCCAGCAGCGTAGGTCCAGGGTTGGCCTATGGCTACACCTTC. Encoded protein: CASSVGPGLAYGYTF.

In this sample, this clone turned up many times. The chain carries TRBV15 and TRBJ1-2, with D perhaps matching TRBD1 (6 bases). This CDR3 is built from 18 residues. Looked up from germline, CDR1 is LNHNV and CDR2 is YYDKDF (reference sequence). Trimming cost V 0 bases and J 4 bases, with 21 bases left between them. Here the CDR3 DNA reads TGTGCCACCAGCAGAGATAGGCTGACAGGCCAGCCCAGCTATGGCTACACCTTC. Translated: CATSRDRLTGQPSYGYTF.

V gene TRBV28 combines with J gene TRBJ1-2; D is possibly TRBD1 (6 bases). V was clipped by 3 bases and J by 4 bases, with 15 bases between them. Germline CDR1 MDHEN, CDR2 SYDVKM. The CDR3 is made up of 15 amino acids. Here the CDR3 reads CASSFGQQIRYGYTF. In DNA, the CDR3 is TGTGCCAGCAGTTTTGGACAGCAAATTCGCTATGGCTACACCTTC.

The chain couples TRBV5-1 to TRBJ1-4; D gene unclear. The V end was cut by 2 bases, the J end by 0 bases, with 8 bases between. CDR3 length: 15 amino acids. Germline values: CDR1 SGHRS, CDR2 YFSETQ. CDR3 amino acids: CASSLNSATNEKLFF. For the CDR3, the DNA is TGCGCCAGCAGCTTAAACAGTGCAACTAATGAAAAACTGTTTTTT.

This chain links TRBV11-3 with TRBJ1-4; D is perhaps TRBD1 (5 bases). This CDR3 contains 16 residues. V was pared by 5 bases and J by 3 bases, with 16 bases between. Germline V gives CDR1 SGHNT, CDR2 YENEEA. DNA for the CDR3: TGTGCCAGCAGCCTACGTCAGGGTGGTTCTAATGAAAAACTGTTTTTT. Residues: CASSLRQGGSNEKLFF.

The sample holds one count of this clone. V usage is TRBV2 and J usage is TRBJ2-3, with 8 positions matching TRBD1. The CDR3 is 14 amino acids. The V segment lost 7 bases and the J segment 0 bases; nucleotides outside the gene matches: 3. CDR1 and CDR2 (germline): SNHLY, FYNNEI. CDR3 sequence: CASTRTGSTDTQYF. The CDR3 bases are TGTGCCAGCACAAGGACAGGGAGCACAGATACGCAGTATTTT. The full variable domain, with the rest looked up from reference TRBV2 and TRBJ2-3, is EPEVTQTPSHQVTQMGQEVILRCVPISNHLYFYWYRQILGQKVEFLVSFYNNEISEKSEIFDDQFSVERPDGSNFTLKIRSTKLEDSAMYFCASTRTGSTDTQYFGPGTRLTVL.